In this sample, the clone carrying this TCR beta chain turned up a few times. TCRdb independently ran MiXCR on the 5' RACE reads; one entry per CDR3 protein. The sample shows under 300,000 distinct CDR3 sequences, about 6.7% of them seen only once. These data are taken from a study of identical twins. CDR3 length: 13 residues. Germline loops: CDR1 DFQATT, CDR2 SNEGSKA (reference sequence). V lost 5 bases and J lost 6; bases outside the gene matches: 9. The same data also contributed to another study, on T cells expressing NK-cell markers.

The V and J genes are TRBV20-1 and TRBJ1-1; 7 positions agree with TRBD1. What was sequenced was CD8+ T cells sorted from blood. This clonotype originated in a woman aged 18-29 years in good health. The CDR3 bases are TGCAGTGCTCAGAGGGGGCAGGGGGCTGAAGCTTTCTTT. Translated: CSAQRGQGAEAFF.